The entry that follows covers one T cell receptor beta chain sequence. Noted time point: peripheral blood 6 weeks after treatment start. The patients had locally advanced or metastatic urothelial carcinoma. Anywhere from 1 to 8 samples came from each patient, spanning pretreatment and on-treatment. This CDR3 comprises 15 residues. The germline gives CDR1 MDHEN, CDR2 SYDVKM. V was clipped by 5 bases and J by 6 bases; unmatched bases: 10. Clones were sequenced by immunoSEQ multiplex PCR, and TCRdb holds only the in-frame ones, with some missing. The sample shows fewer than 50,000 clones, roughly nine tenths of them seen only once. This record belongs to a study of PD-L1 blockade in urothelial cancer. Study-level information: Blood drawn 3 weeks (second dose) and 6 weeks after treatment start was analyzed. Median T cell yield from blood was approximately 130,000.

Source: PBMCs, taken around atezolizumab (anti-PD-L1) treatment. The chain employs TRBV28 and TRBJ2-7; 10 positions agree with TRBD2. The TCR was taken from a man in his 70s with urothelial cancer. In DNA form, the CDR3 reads TGTGCCAGCAGTAAAATAGCGGGAGGAGGTTTCGAGCAGTACTTC. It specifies CASSKIAGGGFEQYF.